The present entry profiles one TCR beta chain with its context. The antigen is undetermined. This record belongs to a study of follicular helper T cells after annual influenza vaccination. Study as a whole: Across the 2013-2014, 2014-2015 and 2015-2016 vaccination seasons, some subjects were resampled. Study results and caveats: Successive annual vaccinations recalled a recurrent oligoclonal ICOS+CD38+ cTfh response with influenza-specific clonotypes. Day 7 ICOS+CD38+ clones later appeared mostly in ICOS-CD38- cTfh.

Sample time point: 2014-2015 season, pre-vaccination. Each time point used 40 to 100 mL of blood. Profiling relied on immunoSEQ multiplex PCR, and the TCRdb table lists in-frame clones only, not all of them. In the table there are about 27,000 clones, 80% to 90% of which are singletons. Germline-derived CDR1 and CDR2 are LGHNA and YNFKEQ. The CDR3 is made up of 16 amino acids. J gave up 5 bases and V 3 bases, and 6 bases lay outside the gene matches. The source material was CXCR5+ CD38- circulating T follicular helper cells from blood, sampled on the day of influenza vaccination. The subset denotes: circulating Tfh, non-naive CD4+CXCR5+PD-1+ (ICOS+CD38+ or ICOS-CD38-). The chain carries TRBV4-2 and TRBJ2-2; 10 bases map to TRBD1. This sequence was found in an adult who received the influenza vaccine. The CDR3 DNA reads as TGTGCCAGCAGCCAGGGGGACAGGGGTGGAACCGGGGAGCTGTTTTTT. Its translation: CASSQGDRGGTGELFF.